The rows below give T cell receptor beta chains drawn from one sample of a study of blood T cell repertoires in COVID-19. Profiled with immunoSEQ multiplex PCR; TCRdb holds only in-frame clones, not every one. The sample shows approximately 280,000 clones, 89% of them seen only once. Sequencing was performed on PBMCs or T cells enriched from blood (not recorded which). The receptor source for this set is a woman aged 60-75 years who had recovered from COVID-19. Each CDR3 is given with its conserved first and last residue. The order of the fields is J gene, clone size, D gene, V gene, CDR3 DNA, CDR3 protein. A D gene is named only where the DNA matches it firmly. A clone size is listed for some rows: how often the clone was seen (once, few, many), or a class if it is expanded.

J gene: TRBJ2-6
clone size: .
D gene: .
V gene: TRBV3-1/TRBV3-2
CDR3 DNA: TGTGCCAGCAGCCACCGGGACTCGCTCTCTGGGGCCAACGTCCTGACTTTC
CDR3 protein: CASSHRDSLSGANVLTF

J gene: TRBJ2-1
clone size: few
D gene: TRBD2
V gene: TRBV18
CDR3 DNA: TGTGCCAGCTCACCGACTAGCGGGTATGACAATGAGCAGTTCTTC
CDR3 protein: CASSPTSGYDNEQFF

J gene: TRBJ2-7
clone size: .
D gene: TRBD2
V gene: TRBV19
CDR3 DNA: TGTGCCAGTAGTAGCTGGACTAGCGGGGGCGTCTCCTACGAGCAGTACTTC
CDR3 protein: CASSSWTSGGVSYEQYF

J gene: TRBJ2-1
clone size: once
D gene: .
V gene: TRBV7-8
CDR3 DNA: TGTGCCAGCAGCTTAGTTCGGGCCGGCGGCCAGGGGCTGTTCTTC
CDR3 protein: CASSLVRAGGQGLFF

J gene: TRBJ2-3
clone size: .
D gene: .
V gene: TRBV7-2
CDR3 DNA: TGTGCCAGCCGGACTTCGCACACAGATACGCAGTATTTT
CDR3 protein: CASRTSHTDTQYF

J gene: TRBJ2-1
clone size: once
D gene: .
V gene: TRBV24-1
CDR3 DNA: TGTGCCACTTCTTTGAGTTGGGGGGGCGCTTACAATGAGCAGTTCTTC
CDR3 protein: CATSLSWGGAYNEQFF

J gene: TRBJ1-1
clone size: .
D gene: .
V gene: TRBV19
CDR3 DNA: TGTGCCAGTACCGTCCCGCAGGGGAACACTGAAGCTTTCTTT
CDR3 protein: CASTVPQGNTEAFF

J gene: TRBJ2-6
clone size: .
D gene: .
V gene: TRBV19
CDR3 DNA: TGTGCCAGTAGTTATCGGGAGTATCCTGGGGCCAACGTCCTGACTTTC
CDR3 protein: CASSYREYPGANVLTF

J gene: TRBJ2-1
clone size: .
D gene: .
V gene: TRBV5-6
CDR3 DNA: TGTGCCAGCAGCCCGCCCGACAGGCCCGCGGTTGAGCAGTTCTTC
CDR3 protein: CASSPPDRPAVEQFF

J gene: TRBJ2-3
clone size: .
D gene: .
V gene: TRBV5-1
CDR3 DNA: TGCGCCAGCAGGACTGGGGGGATCAGCACAGATACGCAGTATTTT
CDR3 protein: CASRTGGISTDTQYF

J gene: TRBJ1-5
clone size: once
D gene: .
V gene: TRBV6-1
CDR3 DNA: TGTGCCAGCAGTGAATTGGCCACCAACAATCAGCCCCAGCATTTT
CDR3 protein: CASSELATNNQPQHF

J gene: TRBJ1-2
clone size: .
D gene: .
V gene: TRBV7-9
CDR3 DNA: TGTGCCAGCAGCCTGGGGGAGGGCAACTATGGCTACACCTTC
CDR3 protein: CASSLGEGNYGYTF

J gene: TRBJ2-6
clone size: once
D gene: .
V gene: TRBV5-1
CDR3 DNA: TGCGCCAGCAGCTTGGCACCGAGGGGGTCTGGGGCCAACGTCCTGACTTTC
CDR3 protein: CASSLAPRGSGANVLTF

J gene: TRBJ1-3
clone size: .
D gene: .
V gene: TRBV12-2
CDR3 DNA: TGTGCAAGTCGCTTAGCGTGTGGACAGGAACAACCTTTTTTCTCTGGAAACACCATATATTTT
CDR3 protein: CASRLACGQEQPFFSGNTIYF

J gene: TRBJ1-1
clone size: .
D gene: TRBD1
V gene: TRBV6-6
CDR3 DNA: TGTGCCAGCAGTTTAACAGGGGTGGGAAACACTGAAGCTTTCTTT
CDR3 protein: CASSLTGVGNTEAFF

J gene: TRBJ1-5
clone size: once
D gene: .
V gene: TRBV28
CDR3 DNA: TGTGCCAGCAGTCCGACAGGTTATTGGCAGCCCCAGCATTTT
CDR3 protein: CASSPTGYWQPQHF

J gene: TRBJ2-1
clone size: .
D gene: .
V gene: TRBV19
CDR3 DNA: TGTGCCAGTAGTATAGGTGGGCTGAGTAGTGAGCAGTTCTTC
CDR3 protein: CASSIGGLSSEQFF

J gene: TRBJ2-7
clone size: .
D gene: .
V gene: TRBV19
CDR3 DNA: TGTGCCAGTAGTCCACCGACAGGCTCCTACGAGCAGTACTTC
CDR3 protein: CASSPPTGSYEQYF

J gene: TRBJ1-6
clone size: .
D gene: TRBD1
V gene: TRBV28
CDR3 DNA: TGTGCCAGCAGTGTACAGGGGGCGTCTTCACCCCTCCACTTT
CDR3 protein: CASSVQGASSPLHF

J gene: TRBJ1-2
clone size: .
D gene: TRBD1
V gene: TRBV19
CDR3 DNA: TGTGCCACCGAAGCCGGGACAGGCACAAGGACCTACACCTTC
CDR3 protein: CATEAGTGTRTYTF

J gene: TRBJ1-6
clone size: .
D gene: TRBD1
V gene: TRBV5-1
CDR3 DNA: TGCGCCAGCAGCGCGGGACAGGGCGGCTCACCCCTCCACTTT
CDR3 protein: CASSAGQGGSPLHF

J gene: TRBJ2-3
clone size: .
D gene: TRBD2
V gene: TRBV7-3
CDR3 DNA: TGTGCCAGCAGCCAACCGGGACTACCCACAGATACGCAGTATTTT
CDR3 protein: CASSQPGLPTDTQYF

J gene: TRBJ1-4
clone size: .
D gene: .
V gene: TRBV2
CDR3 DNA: TGTGCCAGCAATCCGGACACGCATGAAAAACTGTTTTTT
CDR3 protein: CASNPDTHEKLFF

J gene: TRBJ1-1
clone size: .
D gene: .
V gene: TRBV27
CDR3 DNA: TGTGCCAGCAGTTTGGAGGGTTTGAACACTGAAGCTTTCTTT
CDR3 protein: CASSLEGLNTEAFF

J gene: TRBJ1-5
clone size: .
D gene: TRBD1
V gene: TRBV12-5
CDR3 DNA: TGTGCTAGTGACCCGGGACAGGGTCTCAATCAGCCCCAGCATTTT
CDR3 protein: CASDPGQGLNQPQHF

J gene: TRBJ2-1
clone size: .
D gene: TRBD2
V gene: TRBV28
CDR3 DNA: TGTGCCAGCAGTTTGCGAGGACTAGCGGAGAACAATGAGCAGTTCTTC
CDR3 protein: CASSLRGLAENNEQFF

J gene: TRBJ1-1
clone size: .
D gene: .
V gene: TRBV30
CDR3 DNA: TGTGCCTGCACCAGGGGTCGCATGAACACTGAAGCTTTCTTT
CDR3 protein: CACTRGRMNTEAFF

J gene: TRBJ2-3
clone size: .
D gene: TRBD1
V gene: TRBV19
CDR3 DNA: TGTGCCAGTAGCCCAGGACAGGGGAGCACAGATACGCAGTATTTT
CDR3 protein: CASSPGQGSTDTQYF

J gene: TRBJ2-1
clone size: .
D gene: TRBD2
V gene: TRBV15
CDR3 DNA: TGTGCCACCAGCTCCATACTAGCGGGAGTCAGTGAGCAGTTCTTC
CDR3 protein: CATSSILAGVSEQFF

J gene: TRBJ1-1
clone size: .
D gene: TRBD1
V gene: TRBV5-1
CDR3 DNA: TGCGCCAGCAGCAGGACAGGGCCCAACACTGAAGCTTTCTTT
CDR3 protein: CASSRTGPNTEAFF

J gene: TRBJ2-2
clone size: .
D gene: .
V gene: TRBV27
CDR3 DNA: TGTGCCAGCAGTACACTAGTTGCCGGGGAGCTGTTTTTT
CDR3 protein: CASSTLVAGELFF

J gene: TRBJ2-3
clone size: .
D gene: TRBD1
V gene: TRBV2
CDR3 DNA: TGTGCCAGCAGGGGACAGGGAAGGGGGACCACAGATACGCAGTATTTT
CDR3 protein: CASRGQGRGTTDTQYF

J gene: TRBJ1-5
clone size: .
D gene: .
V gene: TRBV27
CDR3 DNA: TGTGCCAGCAGTTTACCGAATCAGCCCCAGCATTTT
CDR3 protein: CASSLPNQPQHF

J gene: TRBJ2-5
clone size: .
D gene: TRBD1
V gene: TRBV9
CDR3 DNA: TGTGCCAGCAGCGTAGAGCCCCTTGGACAGGGATTGCAAGAGACCCAGTACTTC
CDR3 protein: CASSVEPLGQGLQETQYF

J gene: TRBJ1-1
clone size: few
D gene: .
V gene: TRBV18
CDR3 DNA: TGTGCCAGCTCACAACAGGGCGTGAACACTGAAGCTTTCTTT
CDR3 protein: CASSQQGVNTEAFF

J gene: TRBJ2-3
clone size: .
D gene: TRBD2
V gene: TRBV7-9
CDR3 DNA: TGTGCCAGCAGCTCCCTAGCGGGGGGGATTGATACGCAGTATTTT
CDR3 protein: CASSSLAGGIDTQYF

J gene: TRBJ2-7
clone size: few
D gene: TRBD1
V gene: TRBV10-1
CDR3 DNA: TGCGCCAGCAGTGATGGTGACAGGGCTTACGAGCAGTACTTC
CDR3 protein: CASSDGDRAYEQYF

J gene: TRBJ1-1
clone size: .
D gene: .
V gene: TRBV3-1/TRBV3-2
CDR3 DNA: TGTGCCAGCAGCCAAGCCGAGGAAACTTTCTTT
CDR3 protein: CASSQAEETFF

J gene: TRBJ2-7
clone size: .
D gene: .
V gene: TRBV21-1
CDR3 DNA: TGTGCCAGCAGCTCAAGGGGGGGACAGGCCTACGAGCAGTACTTC
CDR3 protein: CASSSRGGQAYEQYF

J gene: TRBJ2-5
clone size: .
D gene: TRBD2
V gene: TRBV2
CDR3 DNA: TGTGCCAGCAGTCCGACTAGCGGGGGGGCCCAGGTGACCCAGTACTTC
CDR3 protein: CASSPTSGGAQVTQYF

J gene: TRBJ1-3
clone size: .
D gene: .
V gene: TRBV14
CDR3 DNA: TGTGCCAGCAGCCAGCGATGGTCGGGGAGAAACACCATATATTTT
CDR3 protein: CASSQRWSGRNTIYF

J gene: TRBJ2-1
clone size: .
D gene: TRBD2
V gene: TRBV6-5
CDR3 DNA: TGTGCCAGCCGCCTAGCGGCCCCAAAATTGGAGCAGTTCTTC
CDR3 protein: CASRLAAPKLEQFF

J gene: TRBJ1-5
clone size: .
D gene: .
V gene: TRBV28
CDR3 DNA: TGTGCCAGCAGTTTAATAAGTAGGCCCCAGCATTTT
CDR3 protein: CASSLISRPQHF

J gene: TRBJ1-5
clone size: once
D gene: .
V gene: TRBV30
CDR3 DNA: TGTGCCTGGAGCCGGGGGGTAAAGCCCCAGCATTTT
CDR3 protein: CAWSRGVKPQHF

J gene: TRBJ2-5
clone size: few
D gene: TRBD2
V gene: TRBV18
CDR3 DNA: TGTGCCAGCTCCCACGGGACTAGCGGGAGTGGAGAGACCCAGTACTTC
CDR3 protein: CASSHGTSGSGETQYF

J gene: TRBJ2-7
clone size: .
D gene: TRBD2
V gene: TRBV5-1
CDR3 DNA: TGCGCCAGCAGCGACACTCCTAGCGGGGGATACGAGCAGTACTTC
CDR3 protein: CASSDTPSGGYEQYF

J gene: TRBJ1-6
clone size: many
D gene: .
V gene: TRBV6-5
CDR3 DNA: TGTGCCAGCCGGTGGTCGGGGTTGGATTCACCCCTCCACTTT
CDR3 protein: CASRWSGLDSPLHF

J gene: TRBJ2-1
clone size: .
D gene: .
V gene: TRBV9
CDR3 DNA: TGTGCCAGCAGCGTAGAGTGGCAGTACAATGAGCAGTTCTTC
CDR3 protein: CASSVEWQYNEQFF

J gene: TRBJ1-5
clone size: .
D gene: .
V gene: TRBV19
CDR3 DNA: TGTGCCAGTATCGACGGAGGGAAGTCGAGCAATCAGCCCCAGCATTTT
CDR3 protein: CASIDGGKSSNQPQHF

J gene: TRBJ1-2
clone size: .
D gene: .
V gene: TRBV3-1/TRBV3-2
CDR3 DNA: TGTGCCAGCAGCCAAGAAGCAGCGGGTCTGGGGGGCTACACCTTC
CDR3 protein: CASSQEAAGLGGYTF

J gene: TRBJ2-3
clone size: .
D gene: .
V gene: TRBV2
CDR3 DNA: TGTGCCAGCAGTGGGTCTAGCCCCGGCACAGATACGCAGTATTTT
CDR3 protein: CASSGSSPGTDTQYF

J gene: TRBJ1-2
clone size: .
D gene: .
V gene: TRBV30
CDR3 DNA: TGTGCCTGGATTGGAGGACCTGGAAGTAACTATGGCTACACCTTC
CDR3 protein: CAWIGGPGSNYGYTF

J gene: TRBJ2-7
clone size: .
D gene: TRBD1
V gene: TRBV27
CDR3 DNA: TGTGCCAGCAGCAAAGGGGACAGGGCCTACGAGCAGTACTTC
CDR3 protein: CASSKGDRAYEQYF

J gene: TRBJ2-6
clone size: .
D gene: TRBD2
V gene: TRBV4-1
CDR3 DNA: TGCGCCAGCAGCCAATACGTGGGACTAGCGTATAGCTCTGGGGCCAACGTCCTGACTTTC
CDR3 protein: CASSQYVGLAYSSGANVLTF

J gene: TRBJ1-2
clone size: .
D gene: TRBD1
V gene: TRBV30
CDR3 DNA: TGTGCCTGGAATCAGGGGGCCGGTAACTATGGCTACACCTTC
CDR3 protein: CAWNQGAGNYGYTF

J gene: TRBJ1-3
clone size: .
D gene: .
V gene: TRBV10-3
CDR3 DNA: TGTGCCATCAGCGGTACTGGAAACACCATATATTTT
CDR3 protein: CAISGTGNTIYF

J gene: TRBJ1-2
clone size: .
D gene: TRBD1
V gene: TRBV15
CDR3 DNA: TGTGCCACCAGCAGTCCCGGGACAGGGGCTCTCGGCTACACCTTC
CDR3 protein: CATSSPGTGALGYTF